This T cell receptor (beta chain) was sequenced in a study of shared clonotypes between healthy human individuals (dated by TCRdb to the early 2020s). Broadly, across the study: The cohort included a few men and a couple of women between 18 and 49 years of age. For each donor, three plates each were used for CD4 naive and CD4 memory, two plates were used for CD8 naive, and one plate was used for CD8 memory. Blood TCR repertoires of five healthy adults were deeply sequenced to estimate repertoire size and the extent of clonotype sharing between individuals. To increase sequencing depth and limit assay-specific biases, TCR repertoire library preparation and sequencing were carried out by different laboratories using diverse techniques. Per donor, leukapheresis produced somewhere between about 0.94 and 9 billion PBMCs.

The germline V gene (reference sequence) provides CDR1 SEHNR and CDR2 FQNEAQ. V is pruned by 5 bases and J by 1 base, leaving 4 bases of the junction without a gene match. From the cysteine through the phenylalanine, the CDR3 covers 15 amino acids. The retained sequence is limited to the CDR3, 45 bases, with the frame set at the first base. Here is what the overall study found, with its caveats: Based on pairwise subsampling, the degree of clonotype sharing among donors was expected to be affected by sequencing depth. Compared with non-shared clonotypes, clonotypes shared by all four sorted-subset donors had higher generation probabilities. Only blood was sampled, and tissue TCR repertoires likely differ from those in blood. Because the study included a small number of donors, the genetic and exposure-history diversity represented was limited. Naive subsets generally had larger estimated clonotype richness than memory subsets. Across a few donors, around 5.4% of naive CD4, 3% to 4% of naive CD8, roughly 2.3% of memory CD4, and approximately 0.4% of memory CD8 clonotypes were shared. Rarefaction of sorted-subset datasets indicated incomplete sequencing despite the large sequencing depth.

CD8 naive samples were obtained by positive selection for CCR7 among CD45RO-negative cells, yielding a CD45RA+CCR7+ population from which TemRA cells were excluded. The donors were healthy, HIV-negative adults with no recently reported acute infections or vaccinations. All donors were Caucasian adults living in Nashville, Tennessee, USA. Blood was obtained by leukapheresis, after which PBMCs were separated by Ficoll-Histopaque density gradient centrifugation and cryopreserved in liquid nitrogen vapor phase. Purity and quantity of every magnetically sorted T cell population were checked by analytical flow cytometry. Genomic DNA was isolated from every sorted fraction and measured by UV absorbance on a Nanodrop 2000c. With regard to this clone: Its cognate antigen has yet to be identified. Per-nucleotide qualities are absent, and no much larger clonotype sits a single base away.

TCR CDR3 regions were amplified from genomic DNA by multiplex PCR using the deep immunoSEQ assay. Genomic DNA extracted from each cell subset was distributed evenly over all wells of several immunoSEQ 96-well plates, and each plate served as one replicate. For sorted subsets, approximately 210 ng of genomic DNA, equivalent to around 30,000 T cell genomes, went into each replicate PCR. Purified libraries were measured with a Qubit 3.0 fluorometer, size-checked on a Bioanalyzer 2100, and measured again with the KAPA Library Quantification kit. Each immunoSEQ 96-well plate was sequenced on its own single-read 150-cycle Illumina NextSeq 550 flow cell. From the authors' description of their analysis: The immunoSEQ output contained only junctional sequences without quality scores, so filtering could not match that applied to full-length reads. Sequences were annotated with PyIR, a Python wrapper for IgBLAST v1.9, and V/J genes and CDR3 were assigned using IMGT germline references. Reads with weak V/J assignments (E-value above 1e-6), missing CDR3, stop codons, out-of-frame junctions, or ambiguous translated residues were removed. A V3J clonotype was defined by an identical inferred V gene, J gene, and CDR3 amino acid sequence. The percentage overlap between two repertoires was calculated by dividing the number of shared unique clonotypes by the size of the smaller repertoire. Richness of each repertoire was evaluated using RTK rarefaction, the Chao1 estimator, and Recon v2.1 estimates of unobserved clonotypes. OLGA was used to compute generation probabilities for all TCRbeta clonotypes that the gDNA method yielded from a handful of donors. TCRdb limited this immuneACCESS table to in-frame rearrangements with V and J called. A share of clones is missing; checked studies link under half to unresolved V genes, and the rest is unexplained. V and J calls and clone size are given by that table; D and trimming were obtained from the DNA. This sample gives about 610,000 clones in total; approximately 96% of them show up just once. More than 0.085% of the sample lies in the top ten.

The sequence links TRBV7-9 to TRBJ1-5; TRBD1 matches 8 bases in the middle. The origin of this receptor is a woman under 40 in good health. The sequenced sample consisted of naive CD8+ T cells sorted from blood. The intended sense of this specimen's cell subset or site label: CD45RA+CCR7+. DNA sequence: TGTGCCAGCAGCGAGCAGGGGGCAAGCAATCAGCCCCAGCATTTT. Its coded protein is CASSEQGASNQPQHF.